The clone carrying this T cell receptor beta chain was picked up many times. Antigen unknown. The data belong to a study of shared clonotypes between healthy human individuals. General study results and limits: The study generally estimated greater richness for naive than memory subsets. It was expected that sequencing depth would affect clonotype sharing among donors. A handful of donors showed sharing of around 5% of naive CD4 clonotypes.

The trim removed 6 bases at V and 4 bases at J, leaving 5 bases unmatched. There are 12 residues in the CDR3. The germline V gene encodes CDR1 SQVTM and CDR2 ANQGSEA. Libraries were prepared by immunoSEQ multiplex PCR; TCRdb keeps only in-frame clonotypes and omits some of them. The sample consists of 550,000 to 700,000 clones, approximately 73% of them appearing once. Splitting of CD4+ cells produced CD45RA+ naive and CD45RA-negative memory subsets. The sequence was collected from a woman in her 30s in good health. V gene TRBV29-1 combines with J gene TRBJ1-2, with 7 bases that match TRBD1. The sequencing sample was made of memory CD4+ T cells sorted from blood. Subset specified: CD45RA-negative fraction. The DNA of the CDR3 is TGCAGCGTGGGACAGACCCTCTATGGCTACACCTTC. It encodes CSVGQTLYGYTF. The complete variable domain, with remaining parts taken from reference TRBV29-1 and TRBJ1-2, reads SAVISQKPSRDICQRGTSLTIQCQVDSQVTMMFWYRQQPGQSLTLIATANQGSEATYESGFVIDKFPISRPNLTFSTLTVSNMSPEDSSIYLCSVGQTLYGYTFGSGTRLTVV.